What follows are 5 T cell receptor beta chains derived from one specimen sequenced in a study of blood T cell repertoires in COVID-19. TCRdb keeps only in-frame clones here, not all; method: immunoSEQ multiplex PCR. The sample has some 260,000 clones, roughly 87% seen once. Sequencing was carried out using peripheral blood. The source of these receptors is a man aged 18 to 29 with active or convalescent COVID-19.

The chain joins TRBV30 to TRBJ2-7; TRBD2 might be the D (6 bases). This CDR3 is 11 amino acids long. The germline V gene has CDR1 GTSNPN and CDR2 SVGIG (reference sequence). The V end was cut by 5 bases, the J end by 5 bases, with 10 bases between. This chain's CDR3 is CAWGTVDEQYF. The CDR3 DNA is TGTGCCTGGGGGACTGTTGACGAGCAGTACTTC.

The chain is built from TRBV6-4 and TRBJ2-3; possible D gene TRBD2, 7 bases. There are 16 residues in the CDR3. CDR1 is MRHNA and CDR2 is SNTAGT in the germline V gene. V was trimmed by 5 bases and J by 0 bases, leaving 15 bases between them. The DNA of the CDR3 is TGTGCCAGCAGTACGGAAAGGGGGGGGAGCACAGATACGCAGTATTTT. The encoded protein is CASSTERGGSTDTQYF.

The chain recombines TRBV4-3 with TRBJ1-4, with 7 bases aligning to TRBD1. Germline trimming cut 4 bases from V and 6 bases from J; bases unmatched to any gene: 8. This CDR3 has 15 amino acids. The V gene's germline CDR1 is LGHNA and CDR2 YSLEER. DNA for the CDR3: TGCGCCAGCAGCCTTGACAGGGACGGGGATGAAAAACTGTTTTTT. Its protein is CASSLDRDGDEKLFF.

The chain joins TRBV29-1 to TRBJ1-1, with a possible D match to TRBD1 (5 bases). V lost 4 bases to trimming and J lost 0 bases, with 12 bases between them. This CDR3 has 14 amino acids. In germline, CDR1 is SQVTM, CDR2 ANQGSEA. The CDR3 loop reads CSVAPGNLNTEAFF. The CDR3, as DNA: TGCAGCGTTGCCCCAGGGAATCTGAACACTGAAGCTTTCTTT.

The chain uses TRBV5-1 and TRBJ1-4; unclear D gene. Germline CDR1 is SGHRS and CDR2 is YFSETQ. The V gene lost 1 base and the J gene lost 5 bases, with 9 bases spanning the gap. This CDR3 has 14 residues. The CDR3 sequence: CASSLSRMNEKLFF. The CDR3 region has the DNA TGCGCCAGCAGCTTGTCCCGTATGAATGAAAAACTGTTTTTT. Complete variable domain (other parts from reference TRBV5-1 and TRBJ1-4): KAGVTQTPRYLIKTRGQQVTLSCSPISGHRSVSWYQQTPGQGLQFLFEYFSETQRNKGNFPGRFSGRQFSNSRSEMNVSTLELGDSALYLCASSLSRMNEKLFFGSGTQLSVL.